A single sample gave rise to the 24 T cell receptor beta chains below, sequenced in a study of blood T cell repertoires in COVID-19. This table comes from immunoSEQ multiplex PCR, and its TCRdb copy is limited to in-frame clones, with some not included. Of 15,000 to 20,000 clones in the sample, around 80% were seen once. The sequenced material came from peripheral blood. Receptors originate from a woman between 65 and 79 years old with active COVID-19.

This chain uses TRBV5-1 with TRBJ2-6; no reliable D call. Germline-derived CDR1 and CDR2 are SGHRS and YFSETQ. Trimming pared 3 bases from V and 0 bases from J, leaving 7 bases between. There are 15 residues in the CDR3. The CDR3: CASSSYSSGANVLTF. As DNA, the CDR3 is TGCGCCAGCAGCTCGTACAGCTCTGGGGCCAACGTCCTGACTTTC. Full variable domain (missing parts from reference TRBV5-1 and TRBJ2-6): KAGVTQTPRYLIKTRGQQVTLSCSPISGHRSVSWYQQTPGQGLQFLFEYFSETQRNKGNFPGRFSGRQFSNSRSEMNVSTLELGDSALYLCASSSYSSGANVLTFGAGSRLTVL.

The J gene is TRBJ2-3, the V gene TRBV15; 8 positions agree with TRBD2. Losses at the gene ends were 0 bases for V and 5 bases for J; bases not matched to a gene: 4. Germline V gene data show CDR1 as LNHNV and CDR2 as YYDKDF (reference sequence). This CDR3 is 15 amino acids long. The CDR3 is CATSRDGLAQDTQYF. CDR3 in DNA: TGTGCCACCAGCAGAGACGGACTAGCACAAGATACGCAGTATTTT.

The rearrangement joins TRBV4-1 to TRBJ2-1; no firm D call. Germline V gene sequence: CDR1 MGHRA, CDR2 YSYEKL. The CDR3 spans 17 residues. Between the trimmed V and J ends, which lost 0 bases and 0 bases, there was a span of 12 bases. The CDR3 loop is CASSQESPYSSYNEQFF. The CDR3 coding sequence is TGCGCCAGCAGCCAAGAAAGCCCTTATAGCTCCTACAATGAGCAGTTCTTC.

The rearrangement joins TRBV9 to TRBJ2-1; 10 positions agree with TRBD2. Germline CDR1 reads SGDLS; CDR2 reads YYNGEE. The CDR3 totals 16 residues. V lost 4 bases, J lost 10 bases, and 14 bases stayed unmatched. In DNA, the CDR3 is TGTGCCAGCAGCACATGGACTAGCGGTCCCCCTCGGGAGCAGTTCTTC. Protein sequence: CASSTWTSGPPREQFF.

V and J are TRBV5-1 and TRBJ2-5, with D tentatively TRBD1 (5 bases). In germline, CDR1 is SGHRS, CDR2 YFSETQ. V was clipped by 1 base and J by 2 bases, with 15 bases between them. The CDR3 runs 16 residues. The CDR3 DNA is TGCGCCAGCAGCTTGAGCCCAGGGAACCTTCAAGAGACCCAGTACTTC. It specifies CASSLSPGNLQETQYF. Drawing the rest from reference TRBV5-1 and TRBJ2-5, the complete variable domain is KAGVTQTPRYLIKTRGQQVTLSCSPISGHRSVSWYQQTPGQGLQFLFEYFSETQRNKGNFPGRFSGRQFSNSRSEMNVSTLELGDSALYLCASSLSPGNLQETQYFGPGTRLLVL.

The CDR3 sequence is CASSRQGSTDTQYF. The CDR3 DNA reads TGTGCCAGCAGCCGCCAGGGGAGCACAGATACGCAGTATTTT. The chain combines TRBV11-3 with TRBJ2-3, with D possibly TRBD1 on 6 matching bases. CDR3 length equals 14 residues. Trimming cost V 5 bases and J 0 bases, with 9 bases left between them. Germline CDR1 reads SGHNT; CDR2 reads YENEEA. Variable domain in full (rest from reference TRBV11-3 and TRBJ2-3): EAGVVQSPRYKIIEKKQPVAFWCNPISGHNTLYWYLQNLGQGPELLIRYENEEAVDDSQLPKDRFSAERLKGVDSTLKIQPAELGDSAVYLCASSRQGSTDTQYFGPGTRLTVL.

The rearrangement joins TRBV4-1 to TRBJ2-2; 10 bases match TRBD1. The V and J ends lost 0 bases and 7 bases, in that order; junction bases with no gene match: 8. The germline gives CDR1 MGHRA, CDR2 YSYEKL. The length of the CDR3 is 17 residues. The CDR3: CASSQDVTGGAGGELFF. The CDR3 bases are TGCGCCAGCAGCCAAGATGTGACAGGGGGCGCCGGCGGGGAGCTGTTTTTT.

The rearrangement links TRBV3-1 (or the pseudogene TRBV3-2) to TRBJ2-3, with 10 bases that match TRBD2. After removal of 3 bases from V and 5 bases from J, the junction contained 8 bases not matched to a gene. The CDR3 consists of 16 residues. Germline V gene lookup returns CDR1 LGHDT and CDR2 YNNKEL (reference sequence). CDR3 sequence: CASSHVASGSGDTQYF. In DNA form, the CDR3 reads TGTGCCAGCAGCCATGTAGCTAGCGGGAGCGGAGATACGCAGTATTTT.

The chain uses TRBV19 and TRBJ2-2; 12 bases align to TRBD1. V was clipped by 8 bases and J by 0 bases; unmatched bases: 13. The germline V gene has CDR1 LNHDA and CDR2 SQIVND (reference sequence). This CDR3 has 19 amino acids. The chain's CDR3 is CASRPPIGTGGSNTGELFF. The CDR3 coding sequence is TGTGCCAGTCGCCCTCCTATTGGGACAGGGGGCTCGAACACCGGGGAGCTGTTTTTT.

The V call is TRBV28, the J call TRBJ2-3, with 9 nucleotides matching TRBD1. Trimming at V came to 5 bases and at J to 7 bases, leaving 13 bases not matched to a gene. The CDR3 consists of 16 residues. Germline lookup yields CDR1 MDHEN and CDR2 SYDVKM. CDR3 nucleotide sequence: TGTGCCAGCAGTCTACGACGGACAGGGGATTCACATACGCAGTATTTT. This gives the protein CASSLRRTGDSHTQYF.

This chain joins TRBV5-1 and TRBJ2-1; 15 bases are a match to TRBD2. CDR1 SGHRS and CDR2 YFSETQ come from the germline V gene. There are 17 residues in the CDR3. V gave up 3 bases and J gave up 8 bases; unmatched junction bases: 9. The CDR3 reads CASSSGLAGGPRDEQFF. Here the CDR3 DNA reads TGCGCCAGCAGCTCCGGACTAGCGGGAGGGCCTCGGGATGAGCAGTTCTTC. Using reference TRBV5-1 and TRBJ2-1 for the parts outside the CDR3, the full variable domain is KAGVTQTPRYLIKTRGQQVTLSCSPISGHRSVSWYQQTPGQGLQFLFEYFSETQRNKGNFPGRFSGRQFSNSRSEMNVSTLELGDSALYLCASSSGLAGGPRDEQFFGPGTRLTVL.

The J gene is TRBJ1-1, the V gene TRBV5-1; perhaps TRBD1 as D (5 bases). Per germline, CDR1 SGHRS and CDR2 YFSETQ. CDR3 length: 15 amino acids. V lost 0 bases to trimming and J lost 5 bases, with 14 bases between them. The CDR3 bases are TGCGCCAGCAGCTTGGGGACCAGGGAGGGAACTGAAGCTTTCTTT. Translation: CASSLGTREGTEAFF.

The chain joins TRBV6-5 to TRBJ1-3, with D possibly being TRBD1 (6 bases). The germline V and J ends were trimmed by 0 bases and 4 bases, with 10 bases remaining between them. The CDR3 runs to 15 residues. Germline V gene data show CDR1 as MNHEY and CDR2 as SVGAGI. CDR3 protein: CASSYSSGAGNTIYF. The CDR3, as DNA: TGTGCCAGCAGTTACTCATCAGGGGCAGGAAACACCATATATTTT.

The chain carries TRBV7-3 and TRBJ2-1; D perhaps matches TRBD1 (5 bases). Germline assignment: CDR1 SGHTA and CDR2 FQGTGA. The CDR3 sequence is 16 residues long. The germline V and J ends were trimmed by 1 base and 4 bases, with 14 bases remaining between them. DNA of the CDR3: TGTGCCAGCAGCTTAAGGGGCGGTTTCTTATACAATGAGCAGTTCTTC. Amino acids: CASSLRGGFLYNEQFF.

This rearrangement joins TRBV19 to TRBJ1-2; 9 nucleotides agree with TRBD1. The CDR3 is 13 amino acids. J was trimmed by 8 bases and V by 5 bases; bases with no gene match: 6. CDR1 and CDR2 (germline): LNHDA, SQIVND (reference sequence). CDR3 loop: CASSLRDRDGYTF. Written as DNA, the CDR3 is TGTGCCAGTAGTCTCCGGGACAGGGACGGCTACACCTTC.

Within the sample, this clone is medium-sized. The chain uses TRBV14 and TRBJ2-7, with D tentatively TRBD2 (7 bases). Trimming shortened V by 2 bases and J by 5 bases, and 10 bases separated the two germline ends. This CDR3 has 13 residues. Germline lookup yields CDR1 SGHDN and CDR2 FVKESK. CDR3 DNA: TGTGCCAGCAGCCAAACGGGGGGCCACGAGCAGTACTTC. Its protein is CASSQTGGHEQYF.

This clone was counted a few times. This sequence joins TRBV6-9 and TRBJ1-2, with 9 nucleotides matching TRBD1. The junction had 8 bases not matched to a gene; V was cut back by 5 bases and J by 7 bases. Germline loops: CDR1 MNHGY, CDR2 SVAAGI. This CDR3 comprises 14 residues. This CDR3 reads CASSIQQGAPGYTF. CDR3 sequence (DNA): TGTGCCAGCAGTATCCAACAGGGGGCGCCTGGCTACACCTTC.

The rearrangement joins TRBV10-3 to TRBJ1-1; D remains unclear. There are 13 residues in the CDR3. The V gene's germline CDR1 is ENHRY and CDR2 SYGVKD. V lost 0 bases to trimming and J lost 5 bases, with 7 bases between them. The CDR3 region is CAISESAGTEAFF. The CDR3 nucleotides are TGTGCCATCAGTGAGTCAGCCGGGACTGAAGCTTTCTTT.

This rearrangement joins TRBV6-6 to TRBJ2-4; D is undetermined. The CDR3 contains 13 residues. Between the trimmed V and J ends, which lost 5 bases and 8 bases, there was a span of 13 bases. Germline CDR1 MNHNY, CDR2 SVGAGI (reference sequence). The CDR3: CASSPTIRDIQYF. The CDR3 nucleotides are TGTGCCAGCAGTCCTACGATCCGGGACATTCAGTACTTC.

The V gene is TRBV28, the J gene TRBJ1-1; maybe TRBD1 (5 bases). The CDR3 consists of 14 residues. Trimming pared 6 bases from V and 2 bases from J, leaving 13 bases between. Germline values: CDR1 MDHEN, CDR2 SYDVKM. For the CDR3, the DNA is TGTGCCAGCAGCCGACCGGGGGGTAACACTGAAGCTTTCTTT. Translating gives CASSRPGGNTEAFF.

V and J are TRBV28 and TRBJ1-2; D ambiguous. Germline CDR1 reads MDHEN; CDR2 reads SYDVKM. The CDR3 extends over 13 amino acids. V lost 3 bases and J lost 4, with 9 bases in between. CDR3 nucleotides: TGTGCCAGCAGTTTGGGCCAGGCCTATGGCTACACCTTC. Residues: CASSLGQAYGYTF.

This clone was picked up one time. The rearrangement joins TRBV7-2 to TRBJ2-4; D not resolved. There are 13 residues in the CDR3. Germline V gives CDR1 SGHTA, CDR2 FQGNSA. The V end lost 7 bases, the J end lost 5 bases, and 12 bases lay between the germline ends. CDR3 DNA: TGTGCCAGCACCCTGGCGGCCCAAAACATTCAGTACTTC. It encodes CASTLAAQNIQYF.

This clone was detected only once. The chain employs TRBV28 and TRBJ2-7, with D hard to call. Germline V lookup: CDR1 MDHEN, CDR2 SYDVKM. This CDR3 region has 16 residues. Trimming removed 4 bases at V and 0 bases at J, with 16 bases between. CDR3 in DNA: TGTGCCAGCAGTTCCCTCGTGACTCCGAGCTCCTACGAGCAGTACTTC. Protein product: CASSSLVTPSSYEQYF.

The chain's CDR3 is CASSIAGQGWSNQPQHF. The CDR3 DNA is TGTGCCAGTAGTATTGCCGGACAGGGTTGGAGCAATCAGCCCCAGCATTTT. This chain joins TRBV19 and TRBJ1-5; TRBD1 matches at 8 bases. V was clipped by 3 bases and J by 1 base; unmatched bases: 8. The CDR3 is made up of 17 amino acids. The germline gives CDR1 LNHDA, CDR2 SQIVND (reference sequence).